Below, 11 T cell receptor beta chains from the same sample are listed, as sequenced in a study of CD8 T cells in Susac syndrome. Reverse transcription used about 0.45 to 1 ug RNA and random hexamers. TCRdb re-called the immunoSEQ multiplex PCR reads through MiXCR, storing one row per CDR3 protein. The sample shows more than 150,000 distinct CDR3 sequences, roughly 94% of them seen only once. The sequenced material came from CD8+ T cells from PBMCs. The receptors come from a human donor with Susac syndrome.

The chain carries TRBV2 and TRBJ2-4; D gene ambiguous. The length of the CDR3 is 14 residues. Trimming cost V 3 bases and J 0 bases, with 6 bases left between them. The V gene's germline CDR1 is SNHLY and CDR2 FYNNEI. CDR3 in amino acids: CASSDSIAKNIQYF. In DNA form, the CDR3 reads TGTGCCAGCAGTGACTCTATAGCCAAAAACATTCAGTACTTC. The full variable domain, completed using reference TRBV2 and TRBJ2-4, is EPEVTQTPSHQVTQMGQEVILRCVPISNHLYFYWYRQILGQKVEFLVSFYNNEISEKSEIFDDQFSVERPDGSNFTLKIRSTKLEDSAMYFCASSDSIAKNIQYFGAGTRLSVL.

This sequence joins TRBV7-9 and TRBJ2-5; 9 bases fit TRBD1. V was pared by 5 bases and J by 7 bases, with 11 bases of the junction left unmatched. Looked up from germline, CDR1 is SEHNR and CDR2 is FQNEAQ (reference sequence). The CDR3 runs 15 residues. The CDR3 reads CASSGTRDRVGTQYF. The DNA of the CDR3 is TGTGCCAGCAGCGGGACACGGGACAGGGTAGGGACCCAGTACTTC.

This clonotype was seen only once. The chain employs TRBV5-1 and TRBJ1-1; a possible D gene is TRBD1 (5 bases). This CDR3 is built from 15 residues. Germline CDR1 and CDR2: SGHRS and YFSETQ. Deletions cut 4 bases from V and 3 bases from J, with 16 bases between. CDR3 sequence (DNA): TGCGCCAGCAGCCCAGGGTACGTTCGCGACACTGAAGCTTTCTTT. This sequence encodes CASSPGYVRDTEAFF. Drawing the rest from reference TRBV5-1 and TRBJ1-1, the complete variable domain is KAGVTQTPRYLIKTRGQQVTLSCSPISGHRSVSWYQQTPGQGLQFLFEYFSETQRNKGNFPGRFSGRQFSNSRSEMNVSTLELGDSALYLCASSPGYVRDTEAFFGQGTRLTVV.

This clonotype appeared once. The chain joins TRBV20-1 to TRBJ1-3; perhaps TRBD1 as D (6 bases). There are 16 residues in the CDR3. The V end lost 6 bases, the J end lost 1 base, and 19 bases lay between the germline ends. Germline CDR1 DFQATT, CDR2 SNEGSKA (reference sequence). In nucleotides, the CDR3 is TGCAGTGCGAGTCCAGGGGCTCAGGATTCTGGAAACACCATATATTTT. It encodes CSASPGAQDSGNTIYF.

For the CDR3, the DNA is TGCGCCAGCAGCCAAGAAATAGACAGGGCCTACGAGCAGTACTTC. It specifies CASSQEIDRAYEQYF. This chain connects TRBV4-1 to TRBJ2-7, with 7 bases lining up with TRBD1. The germline V gene has CDR1 MGHRA and CDR2 YSYEKL. This CDR3 contains 15 residues. J gave up 2 bases and V 0 bases, and 4 bases lay outside the gene matches.

V is TRBV5-1 and J is TRBJ2-5; D may match TRBD1 or TRBD2 (5 bases each). The V and J ends lost 4 bases and 14 bases respectively, with 12 bases between them. CDR3 length: 10 residues. Germline-derived CDR1 and CDR2 are SGHRS and YFSETQ. Here the CDR3 DNA reads TGCGCCAGCAGCATGGGACGGCGCTACTTC. This sequence encodes CASSMGRRYF.

V gene TRBV5-1 combines with J gene TRBJ2-1; tentatively, D is TRBD2 (5 bases). Germline V gives CDR1 SGHRS, CDR2 YFSETQ. The CDR3 extends over 17 amino acids. The V gene lost 2 bases and the J gene lost 4 bases, with 19 bases spanning the gap. CDR3 nucleotide sequence: TGCGCCAGCAGCTTTATTAGGACTGATAATGCATACAATGAGCAGTTCTTC. Protein sequence: CASSFIRTDNAYNEQFF.

V usage is TRBV20-1 and J usage is TRBJ2-1; 11 bases agree with TRBD2. The CDR3 is made up of 14 amino acids. V was pared by 6 bases and J by 8 bases, with 9 bases of the junction left unmatched. CDR1 is DFQATT, CDR2 SNEGSKA, per germline (reference sequence). CDR3 nucleotide sequence: TGCAGTGCAACAACTAGCGGGGGTCTCGATGAGCAGTTCTTC. The encoded protein is CSATTSGGLDEQFF.

The chain combines TRBV9 with TRBJ2-1; 9 nucleotides align to TRBD2. With 4 bases clipped from V and 7 bases from J, the junction kept 12 bases outside the gene matches. Germline CDR1 is SGDLS and CDR2 is YYNGEE. CDR3 length: 16 residues. Written as DNA, the CDR3 is TGTGCCAGCAGCCAACCTGCGGGGGGGCTATGGAATGAGCAGTTCTTC. Translating gives CASSQPAGGLWNEQFF.

V and J are TRBV13 and TRBJ1-4; D is possibly TRBD1 (6 bases). The V and J ends lost 0 bases and 8 bases respectively, with 19 bases between them. CDR1 PRHDT and CDR2 FYEKMQ come from the germline V gene (reference sequence). The CDR3 is 17 residues long. Here the CDR3 reads CASSLGSPGQDDEKLFF. The CDR3 DNA sequence: TGTGCCAGCAGCTTAGGCAGCCCGGGACAAGACGACGAAAAACTGTTTTTT.

The chain recombines TRBV6-8 with TRBJ1-5; 7 positions agree with TRBD1. The CDR3 contains 13 residues. The V and J ends lost 5 bases and 7 bases, in that order; junction bases with no gene match: 5. CDR1 and CDR2 from the germline V gene are MNHGY and SAAAGT. The CDR3 spells CASSIDREQPQHF. The CDR3 nucleotides read TGTGCCAGCAGTATAGACAGGGAACAGCCCCAGCATTTT.